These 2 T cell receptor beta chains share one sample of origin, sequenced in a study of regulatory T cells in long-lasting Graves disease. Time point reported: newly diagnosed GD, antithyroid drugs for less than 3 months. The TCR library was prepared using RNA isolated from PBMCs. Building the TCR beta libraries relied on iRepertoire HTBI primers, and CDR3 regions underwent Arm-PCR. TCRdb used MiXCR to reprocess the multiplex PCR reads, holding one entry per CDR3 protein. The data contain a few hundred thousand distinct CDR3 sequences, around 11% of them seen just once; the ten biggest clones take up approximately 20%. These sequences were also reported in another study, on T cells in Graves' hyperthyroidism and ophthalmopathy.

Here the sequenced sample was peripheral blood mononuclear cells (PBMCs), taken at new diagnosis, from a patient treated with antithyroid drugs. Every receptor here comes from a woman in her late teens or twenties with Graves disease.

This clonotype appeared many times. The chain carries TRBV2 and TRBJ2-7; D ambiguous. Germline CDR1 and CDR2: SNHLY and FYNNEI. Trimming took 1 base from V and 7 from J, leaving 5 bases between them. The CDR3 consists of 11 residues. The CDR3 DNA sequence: TGTGCCAGCAGTGAAGAGGAGGAGCAGTACGTC. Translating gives CASSEEEEQYV.

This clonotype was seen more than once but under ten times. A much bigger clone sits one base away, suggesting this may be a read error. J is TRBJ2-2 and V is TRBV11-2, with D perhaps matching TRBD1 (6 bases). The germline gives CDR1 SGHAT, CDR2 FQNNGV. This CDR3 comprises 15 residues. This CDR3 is CASSQGHTNIGELFF. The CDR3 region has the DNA TGTGCCAGCAGCCAGGGACATACGAACATCGGGGAGCTGTTTTTT.